This T cell receptor beta chain appears in the sequencing data of a study of blood T cells in healthy people across ages. Through a sample-barcoded 5' primer and a J-beta primer mix, a second PCR was run for roughly 7 to 11 cycles. TCRdb redid the calling of the 5' RACE reads with MiXCR, one entry per CDR3 protein. The sample holds around 900,000 distinct CDR3 sequences, 29% seen once. As concerns this clonotype: A read error is possible here, since a much larger clone lies one base away.

CDR1 ENHRY and CDR2 SYGVKD come from the germline V gene. This CDR3 has 13 amino acids. Between the trimmed V and J ends, which lost 4 bases and 4 bases, there was a span of 10 bases. The chain carries TRBV10-3 and TRBJ1-1; the D gene is possibly TRBD1 (6 bases). This sequence was found in an elderly woman in good health. Material: blood. The CDR3 sequence is CAISVTGSTEAFF. The CDR3 coding sequence is TGTGCCATCAGTGTTACAGGGAGCACTGAAGCTTTCTTT.